Presented here are 22 T cell receptor beta chains from one specimen sequenced in a study of OX40 agonist ivuxolimab in advanced cancers. TCRdb's copy holds only in-frame clones and misses some; the assay was immunoSEQ multiplex PCR. The sample has about 37,000 clones, about 88% seen once. Material: CD4+ or CD8+ T cells sorted from blood, obtained in a trial of the OX40 agonist ivuxolimab. Source of these receptors: an adult with an advanced solid tumor such as melanoma, head and neck, liver or kidney cancer.

The rearrangement joins TRBV15 to TRBJ1-1; D is possibly TRBD1 (5 bases). The CDR3 runs to 12 residues. Germline CDR1 and CDR2: LNHNV and YYDKDF (reference sequence). Trimming cost V 11 bases and J 3 bases, with 13 bases left between them. CDR3 bases: TGTGCCTCCGGGGCCGTCTACACTGAAGCTTTCTTT. As protein: CASGAVYTEAFF.

V gene TRBV27 combines with J gene TRBJ2-5; weak D call: TRBD2 (7 bases). This CDR3 has 15 residues. Germline V gene sequence: CDR1 MNHEY, CDR2 SMNVEV (reference sequence). V lost 1 base to trimming and J lost 5 bases, with 14 bases between them. The CDR3: CASSLLPRGPETQYF. The CDR3 DNA is TGTGCCAGCAGTTTATTACCGCGGGGGCCCGAGACCCAGTACTTC.

V usage is TRBV7-9 and J usage is TRBJ2-7, with D possibly being TRBD1 (5 bases). Germline-derived CDR1 and CDR2 are SEHNR and FQNEAQ (reference sequence). V was cut by 1 base and J by 4 bases, with 11 bases left in between. This CDR3 spans 14 amino acids. CDR3 residues: CASSLVGAPYEQYF. CDR3 coding DNA: TGTGCCAGCAGCTTAGTAGGGGCACCATACGAGCAGTACTTC.

V and J are TRBV19 and TRBJ1-1; a weak D match, TRBD1 (5 bases). Deletions cut 2 bases from V and 4 bases from J, with 14 bases between. The CDR3 runs 15 residues. The germline V gene encodes CDR1 LNHDA and CDR2 SQIVND (reference sequence). The CDR3 nucleotides are TGTGCCAGTAGTATAAATGTCGGGACTAGCACTGAAGCTTTCTTT. Amino acid sequence: CASSINVGTSTEAFF.

This clone occurred once. This chain links TRBV2 with TRBJ1-2; possible D gene TRBD1, 5 bases. The CDR3 totals 13 residues. CDR1 and CDR2 (germline): SNHLY, FYNNEI. Trimming stripped 8 bases from V and 3 bases from J, with 13 bases between. The CDR3 DNA reads as TGTGCCAGCCTGAGGGGACTGGACTATGGCTACACCTTC. Encoded protein: CASLRGLDYGYTF.

The chain joins TRBV1 to TRBJ1-1; the table's D call of TRBD1 was not tested on the DNA. TRBV1 is labeled a pseudogene. The CDR3 covers 14 residues. CDR3 protein: CTSSQNTGNTEAFF. CDR3 DNA: TGCACCAGCAGCCAAAACACAGGGAACACTGAAGCTTTCTTT.

In its sample, this clone was seen a few times. J is TRBJ1-1 and V is TRBV27; D may be TRBD1 (5 bases). V gave up 3 bases and J gave up 3 bases, with 8 bases separating them. The CDR3 totals 13 residues. Germline V CDR1 and CDR2: MNHEY, SMNVEV (reference sequence). Here the CDR3 DNA reads TGTGCCAGCAGTTTTGCAGGGTACACTGAAGCTTTCTTT. This encodes CASSFAGYTEAFF.

V is TRBV25-1 and J is TRBJ1-6; a weak D match, TRBD1 (5 bases). V was clipped by 2 bases and J by 5 bases, with 7 bases between them. Germline-derived CDR1 and CDR2 are MGHDK and SYGVNS. The CDR3 spans 14 residues. The CDR3 sequence is CASSEQGDNSPLHF. DNA for the CDR3: TGTGCCAGCAGTGAACAGGGTGATAATTCACCCCTCCACTTT.

V is TRBV9 and J is TRBJ1-1; TRBD1 might be the D (6 bases). Trimming left V 3 bases short and J 4 bases short, with 16 bases between. CDR1 and CDR2 from the germline V gene are SGDLS and YYNGEE. This CDR3 has 15 residues. CDR3 sequence (DNA): TGTGCCAGCAGCGGAGGTCGGACAGTTTTCACTGAAGCTTTCTTT. Encoded protein: CASSGGRTVFTEAFF.

The rearrangement links TRBV27 to TRBJ2-1, with D possibly TRBD2 on 5 matching bases. V dropped 3 bases and J dropped 4 bases, with 13 bases sitting between them. Germline CDR1 and CDR2: MNHEY and SMNVEV (reference sequence). CDR3 length equals 15 residues. The chain's CDR3 is CASSLDGSGYNEQFF. The CDR3 bases are TGTGCCAGCAGTTTGGACGGATCGGGATACAATGAGCAGTTCTTC.

The chain employs TRBV5-4 and TRBJ1-6; TRBD1 matches at 10 bases. The germline V gene encodes CDR1 SGHNT and CDR2 YYREEE (reference sequence). The CDR3 contains 15 residues. The V gene end was trimmed by 4 bases and the J gene end by 7 bases; junction bases not matched to a gene: 5. The CDR3 spells CASSAGTGENSPLHF. The CDR3 DNA reads TGTGCCAGCAGCGCGGGGACAGGGGAAAATTCACCCCTCCACTTT.

The V and J genes are TRBV19 and TRBJ1-5; unclear D gene. This CDR3 is 14 amino acids long. The V gene lost 5 bases and the J gene lost 2 bases, with 10 bases spanning the gap. Germline CDR1 reads LNHDA; CDR2 reads SQIVND (reference sequence). The CDR3 is CASSSWEGNQPQHF. The CDR3 region has the DNA TGTGCCAGTAGTTCTTGGGAGGGCAATCAGCCCCAGCATTTT.

The rearrangement links TRBV4-2 to TRBJ1-3, with a possible D match to TRBD1 (6 bases). Per the germline V gene, CDR1 is LGHNA and CDR2 is YNFKEQ. The ends were cut back, 2 bases at V and 3 bases at J, with 17 bases in the middle. The CDR3 is 17 amino acids. In nucleotides, the CDR3 is TGTGCCAGCAGCCAATCCCTCTGGGGGGGGCATGGAAACACCATATATTTT. Its translation: CASSQSLWGGHGNTIYF.

The chain couples TRBV7-9 to TRBJ2-3; 7 positions agree with TRBD1. From germline, CDR1 is SEHNR and CDR2 FQNEAQ (reference sequence). The trim removed 5 bases at V and 4 bases at J, leaving 9 bases unmatched. This CDR3 contains 15 residues. For the CDR3, the DNA is TGTGCCAGCAGCCAAAAGGGGGCAGGGCCAGATACGCAGTATTTT. It specifies CASSQKGAGPDTQYF.

V usage is TRBV9 and J usage is TRBJ2-3; D gene uncertain. The V and J ends lost 5 bases and 4 bases respectively, with 11 bases between them. The germline gives CDR1 SGDLS, CDR2 YYNGEE. This CDR3 is built from 13 residues. CDR3 residues: CASRESLSDTQYF. CDR3 nucleotide sequence: TGTGCCAGCAGGGAGTCACTCTCAGATACGCAGTATTTT.

The chain joins TRBV6-4 to TRBJ2-3; 9 nucleotides agree with TRBD2. CDR1 and CDR2 from the germline V gene are MRHNA and SNTAGT. The trim removed 0 bases at V and 2 bases at J, leaving 3 bases unmatched. The CDR3 is made up of 16 amino acids. The CDR3 bases are TGTGCCAGCAGTGACTCTGCGGGGGGGCACACAGATACGCAGTATTTT. Amino acid sequence: CASSDSAGGHTDTQYF.

V gene TRBV11-2 combines with J gene TRBJ2-7; D uncertain. The germline V gene encodes CDR1 SGHAT and CDR2 FQNNGV. This CDR3 has 15 residues. V lost 2 bases and J 2 bases, leaving 13 bases between the germline ends. The CDR3 DNA follows: TGTGCCAGCAGCTTAATTGTTGACACACCCTACGAGCAGTACTTC. Its protein is CASSLIVDTPYEQYF. Using reference TRBV11-2 and TRBJ2-7 for the parts outside the CDR3, the full variable domain is EAGVAQSPRYKIIEKRQSVAFWCNPISGHATLYWYQQILGQGPKLLIQFQNNGVVDDSQLPKDRFSAERLKGVDSTLKIQPAKLEDSAVYLCASSLIVDTPYEQYFGPGTRLTVT.

The chain combines TRBV7-6 with TRBJ2-2, with 10 positions matching TRBD2. CDR1 is SGHVS and CDR2 is FNYEAQ in the germline V gene. J lost 9 bases, V lost 0 bases, and 19 bases had no gene match. The CDR3 extends over 20 amino acids. This CDR3 reads CASSLAPLELAGSPLRELFF. The CDR3 region has the DNA TGTGCCAGCAGCTTAGCGCCTTTAGAACTAGCGGGGTCACCCCTGCGGGAGCTGTTTTTT.

This chain links TRBV14 with TRBJ2-7; no clear D. V gave up 1 base and J gave up 1 base, with 5 bases separating them. The CDR3 contains 13 residues. Germline V gene sequence: CDR1 SGHDN, CDR2 FVKESK. Here the CDR3 DNA reads TGTGCCAGCAGCCAAGCCTTGTCCTACGAGCAGTACTTC. Encoded protein: CASSQALSYEQYF.

This chain uses TRBV19 with TRBJ2-3, with 11 bases fitting TRBD2. Germline V lookup: CDR1 LNHDA, CDR2 SQIVND (reference sequence). The CDR3 totals 16 residues. J gave up 5 bases and V 5 bases, and 9 bases lay outside the gene matches. CDR3 loop: CASSLAGGPRGDTQYF. CDR3 sequence (DNA): TGTGCCAGTAGTCTAGCGGGGGGCCCTCGGGGAGATACGCAGTATTTT. Full variable domain (remainder filled in from reference TRBV19 and TRBJ2-3): DGGITQSPKYLFRKEGQNVTLSCEQNLNHDAMYWYRQDPGQGLRLIYYSQIVNDFQKGDIAEGYSVSREKKESFPLTVTSAQKNPTAFYLCASSLAGGPRGDTQYFGPGTRLTVL.

This chain links TRBV14 with TRBJ1-1; possible D gene TRBD1, 5 bases. V lost 2 bases, J lost 1 base, and 14 bases lay in between. This CDR3 has 16 residues. Germline CDR1 is SGHDN and CDR2 is FVKESK. In nucleotides, the CDR3 is TGTGCCAGCAGCCAATTTCAGGGCGGGCAGAACACTGAAGCTTTCTTT. Translation: CASSQFQGGQNTEAFF.

The chain employs TRBV4-1 and TRBJ2-1; 10 nucleotides match TRBD2. The CDR3 length is 15 residues. The J segment lost 6 bases and the V segment lost 2 bases, leaving 4 bases of the junction unmatched. From germline, CDR1 is MGHRA and CDR2 YSYEKL. As DNA, the CDR3 is TGCGCCAGCAGCCAATTTAGCGGGGGGCTCAATGAGCAGTTCTTC. Amino acid sequence: CASSQFSGGLNEQFF.